The table lists the clone carrying this T cell receptor beta chain with a few counts. Its antigen is still unknown. With 2 bases removed from V and 9 bases from J, the gap between germline ends came to 16 bases. The CDR3 loop spans 14 amino acids. CDR1 is SGHTA and CDR2 is FQGNSA in the germline V gene. MiXCR was run by TCRdb on the 5' RACE reads, yielding one entry per CDR3 protein. The table lists approximately 60,000 distinct CDR3 sequences, 26% of them singletons. Study results and caveats: Larger-cohort validation covered only one TCR beta V-J rearrangement.

Treg sorting used a CD4+CD25+CD127-/low gate. The sample consisted of tumor-infiltrating Tregs sorted from the breast tumor. The J gene is TRBJ2-5, the V gene TRBV7-2; D possibly corresponds to TRBD2 (7 bases). This clonotype originated in a female donor with breast cancer. The CDR3 nucleotides read TGTGCCAGCAGCTTAAGAGGGGGGGACTTTTCCCAGTACTTC. Its protein is CASSLRGGDFSQYF. Combining the CDR3 with reference TRBV7-2 and TRBJ2-5 gives the whole variable domain GAGVSQSPSNKVTEKGKDVELRCDPISGHTALYWYRQSLGQGLEFLIYFQGNSAPDKSGLPSDRFSAERTGGSVSTLTIQRTQQEDSAVYLCASSLRGGDFSQYFGPGTRLLVL.